The 24 T cell receptor beta chains below were found in one sample sequenced in a study of beta chain features in type 1 diabetes. Findings and limits, study-wide: All four CD4+ subsets of Type 1 diabetes patients contained TCRB CDR3s that were moderately but significantly shorter.

Investigators reverse transcribed all isolated RNA, so they sequenced expressed TCRB transcripts. The method was immunoSEQ multiplex PCR; TCRdb's version includes in-frame clones alone and lacks a portion of them. This repertoire shows around 120,000 clones, roughly 17% found once; its top ten account for 2% to 3%. Their antigens are not known. Input material: central memory CD4+ T cells from blood. The receptors derive from a man between 18 and 35 years old with type 1 diabetes.

This clone was recorded a few times. The chain combines TRBV13 with TRBJ2-7; D is unclear. CDR1 and CDR2 from the germline V gene are PRHDT and FYEKMQ (reference sequence). Trimming pared 2 bases from V and 0 bases from J, leaving 5 bases between. CDR3 length equals 13 residues. The CDR3 reads CASSLKISYEQYF. CDR3 nucleotides: TGTGCCAGCAGCTTAAAGATCTCCTACGAGCAGTACTTC. Full variable domain (rest looked up from reference TRBV13 and TRBJ2-7): AAGVIQSPRHLIKEKRETATLKCYPIPRHDTVYWYQQGPGQDPQFLISFYEKMQSDKGSIPDRFSAQQFSDYHSELNMSSLELGDSALYFCASSLKISYEQYFGPGTRLTVT.

The sample holds many counts of this clone. The chain couples TRBV19 to TRBJ1-5; D is ambiguous. The CDR3 is made up of 14 amino acids. From germline, CDR1 is LNHDA and CDR2 SQIVND (reference sequence). V was trimmed by 0 bases and J by 3 bases, leaving 6 bases between them. CDR3 DNA sequence: TGTGCCAGTAGTATAGATCGGGCCAATCAGCCCCAGCATTTT. Translation gives CASSIDRANQPQHF.

This clone has a handful of counts. V usage is TRBV7-2 and J usage is TRBJ2-3; possibly TRBD2 for D (5 bases). The length of the CDR3 is 17 residues. Trimming shortened V by 5 bases and J by 0 bases, and 18 bases separated the two germline ends. Germline V lookup: CDR1 SGHTA, CDR2 FQGNSA. The CDR3: CASSPFGVASSTDTQYF. DNA for the CDR3: TGTGCCAGCAGCCCATTTGGGGTAGCGAGCAGCACAGATACGCAGTATTTT.

This rearrangement joins TRBV13 to TRBJ2-3, with 7 nucleotides matching TRBD2. CDR1 is PRHDT, CDR2 FYEKMQ, per germline (reference sequence). The CDR3 length is 17 residues. With 2 bases clipped from V and 0 bases from J, the junction kept 8 bases outside the gene matches. CDR3 loop: CASSLRVAGASTDTQYF. CDR3 bases: TGTGCCAGCAGCTTAAGGGTGGCGGGAGCAAGCACAGATACGCAGTATTTT.

This clone was found many times. This chain joins TRBV30 and TRBJ2-2; D may match TRBD1 or TRBD2 (5 bases each). The CDR3 length is 14 residues. The V gene's germline CDR1 is GTSNPN and CDR2 SVGIG (reference sequence). V lost 0 bases to trimming and J lost 7 bases, with 12 bases between them. The CDR3, as DNA: TGTGCCTGGAGTGTATTGGGACGGGGCGGGGAGCTGTTTTTT. Translation gives CAWSVLGRGGELFF.

Ten or more counts support this clone. The V and J genes are TRBV5-1 and TRBJ2-5; TRBD1 matches 10 bases. Looked up from germline, CDR1 is SGHRS and CDR2 is YFSETQ. The CDR3 is 15 residues long. Trimming cost V 0 bases and J 10 bases; bases outside gene matches: 9. This chain's CDR3 is CASSLASGTGELQYF. DNA for the CDR3: TGCGCCAGCAGCTTGGCTTCCGGGACAGGGGAGCTCCAGTACTTC.

The rearrangement joins TRBV30 to TRBJ1-2; tentatively, D is TRBD1 (6 bases). V lost 4 bases to trimming and J lost 7 bases, with 10 bases between them. CDR3 length: 11 amino acids. From germline, CDR1 is GTSNPN and CDR2 SVGIG (reference sequence). The CDR3 region has the DNA TGTGCCTGGAACAGGGTCTCTGGCTACACCTTC. Protein: CAWNRVSGYTF.

This rearrangement joins TRBV6-5 to TRBJ2-4; 7 bases fit TRBD2. V trimming: 5 bases; J trimming: 6 bases; junction bases outside the gene matches: 10. CDR1 and CDR2 (germline): MNHEY, SVGAGI. CDR3 size: 15 residues. The CDR3 loop reads CASSRDYLSGNIQYF. The CDR3 DNA reads as TGTGCCAGCAGTAGGGACTACCTCAGCGGAAACATTCAGTACTTC.

J is TRBJ2-2 and V is TRBV18; maybe TRBD1 (6 bases). The V gene's germline CDR1 is KGHSH and CDR2 LQKENI. CDR3 length: 18 amino acids. Trimming pared 1 base from V and 0 bases from J, leaving 15 bases between. The CDR3 DNA reads as TGTGCCAGCTCACCACGGATACTTGGACAGCCGAACACCGGGGAGCTGTTTTTT. Residues: CASSPRILGQPNTGELFF.

In this sample, this clone turned up a few times. With a far larger clone one base away, a read error is the likely cause. Other nucleotide sequences from this sample produce the same CDR3. CDR3 protein: CASSLGASSYEQFF. For the CDR3, the DNA is TGCGCCAGCAGCTTGGGGGCTAGTAGTTACGAGCAGTTCTTC. V and J are TRBV5-1 and TRBJ2-1; D remains unclear. Trimming cost V 0 bases and J 10 bases, with 14 bases left between them. The CDR3 loop spans 14 amino acids. Germline V gene sequence: CDR1 SGHRS, CDR2 YFSETQ.

This clone appeared a few times. V usage is TRBV7-3 and J usage is TRBJ1-1; tentative D call: TRBD1 (5 bases). The V gene's germline CDR1 is SGHTA and CDR2 FQGTGA. Trimming removed 3 bases at V and 8 bases at J, with 10 bases between. CDR3 size: 12 residues. CDR3 DNA: TGTGCCAGCAGCTTTGGTGGGGCCGAAGCTTTCTTT. It encodes CASSFGGAEAFF.

This clone was observed a few times. The V gene is TRBV7-2, the J gene TRBJ1-4, with D hard to call. The CDR3 is 16 amino acids. CDR1 is SGHTA and CDR2 is FQGNSA in the germline V gene. V lost 2 bases to trimming and J lost 7 bases, with 17 bases between them. The CDR3 protein is CASSLNPAGVGEKLFF. Written as DNA, the CDR3 is TGTGCCAGCAGCTTAAACCCGGCTGGGGTCGGTGAAAAACTGTTTTTT.

This clone was found a few times. The chain carries TRBV29-1 and TRBJ2-2; maybe TRBD2 (6 bases). Germline lookup yields CDR1 SQVTM and CDR2 ANQGSEA. V lost 4 bases and J 4 bases, leaving 13 bases between the germline ends. The CDR3 contains 14 residues. This CDR3 is CSVVGGLGTGELFF. The CDR3, as DNA: TGCAGCGTTGTCGGGGGTTTAGGCACCGGGGAGCTGTTTTTT.

This clone was detected many times. This chain joins TRBV29-1 and TRBJ2-1; 9 bases map to TRBD2. This CDR3 comprises 14 residues. Germline V lookup: CDR1 SQVTM, CDR2 ANQGSEA. V dropped 4 bases and J dropped 8; count of bases not matched to a gene: 9. The CDR3 DNA is TGCAGCGTTGTGGGCGGGAGGGCCGTGGATGAGCAGTTCTTC. Translation gives CSVVGGRAVDEQFF.

This clone has only a few counts. The chain employs TRBV7-2 and TRBJ1-2, with a possible D match to TRBD1 (6 bases). V lost 7 bases and J lost 4, with 13 bases in between. The V gene's germline CDR1 is SGHTA and CDR2 FQGNSA. This CDR3 has 13 residues. The CDR3 bases are TGTGCCAGCACCCCAACAGGGTCCTATGGCTACACCTTC. Translated, it gives CASTPTGSYGYTF.

The sample holds a few counts of this clone. The V call is TRBV7-2, the J call TRBJ2-7, with D possibly TRBD2 on 6 matching bases. Trimming cost V 5 bases and J 1 base, with 9 bases left between them. Germline CDR1 SGHTA, CDR2 FQGNSA. The CDR3 covers 13 residues. CDR3 residues: CASSGTASYEQYF. Written as DNA, the CDR3 is TGTGCCAGCAGCGGGACTGCTTCCTACGAGCAGTACTTC. The complete variable domain, with remaining parts taken from reference TRBV7-2 and TRBJ2-7, reads GAGVSQSPSNKVTEKGKDVELRCDPISGHTALYWYRQSLGQGLEFLIYFQGNSAPDKSGLPSDRFSAERTGGSVSTLTIQRTQQEDSAVYLCASSGTASYEQYFGPGTRLTVT.

The rearrangement joins TRBV5-4 to TRBJ1-6; 7 positions agree with TRBD1. CDR3 length: 17 amino acids. Trimming took 3 bases from V and 0 from J; bases not matched to a gene: 6. The germline V gene encodes CDR1 SGHNT and CDR2 YYREEE (reference sequence). In DNA, the CDR3 is TGTGCCAGCAGCTCCGGACAGGCAGGCTCCTATAATTCACCCCTCCACTTT. It codes for CASSSGQAGSYNSPLHF.

This clone has more than one count but fewer than ten. This rearrangement joins TRBV5-1 to TRBJ2-1; D uncertain. Trimming pared 0 bases from V and 6 bases from J, leaving 10 bases between. The CDR3 length is 14 residues. Germline V gene sequence: CDR1 SGHRS, CDR2 YFSETQ. Here the CDR3 reads CASSLGHSSNEQFF. The CDR3 DNA follows: TGCGCCAGCAGCTTGGGGCACAGCTCCAATGAGCAGTTCTTC.

This clone was counted between two and nine times. This rearrangement joins TRBV29-1 to TRBJ2-1, with 7 bases aligning to TRBD1. Per germline, CDR1 SQVTM and CDR2 ANQGSEA. With V trimmed by 4 bases and J by 8 bases, 5 bases remained unmatched. The CDR3 spans 12 residues. CDR3 DNA: TGCAGCGTTGGACAGGGTAGCGATGAGCAGTTCTTC. Encoded protein: CSVGQGSDEQFF.

The chain combines TRBV5-1 with TRBJ2-4, with TRBD1 matching 9 bases. The V and J ends lost 0 bases and 10 bases, in that order; junction bases with no gene match: 5. The CDR3 is 14 amino acids. Germline values: CDR1 SGHRS, CDR2 YFSETQ. The CDR3 here is CASSLAVGTGIQYF. CDR3 DNA: TGCGCCAGCAGCTTGGCCGTGGGGACAGGGATTCAGTACTTC.

The chain couples TRBV30 to TRBJ1-5; 9 nucleotides agree with TRBD1. Germline V CDR1 and CDR2: GTSNPN, SVGIG (reference sequence). J gave up 5 bases and V 3 bases, and 5 bases lay outside the gene matches. The CDR3 is made up of 14 amino acids. The CDR3 DNA sequence: TGTGCCTGGAGAACCCGGACAGGGGATCAGCCCCAGCATTTT. The encoded protein is CAWRTRTGDQPQHF.

The chain combines TRBV30 with TRBJ1-1; possibly TRBD1 for D (6 bases). Trimming removed 3 bases from V and 6 bases from J, with 20 bases in between. CDR1 is GTSNPN and CDR2 is SVGIG in the germline V gene (reference sequence). The CDR3 totals 15 residues. CDR3 amino acids: CAWSPAGGFGAEAFF. The CDR3, as DNA: TGTGCCTGGAGCCCCGCGGGGGGCTTCGGGGCTGAAGCTTTCTTT.

This clone was observed a handful of times. The same CDR3 can be traced to other DNA sequences in this sample. The J gene is TRBJ2-7, the V gene TRBV30, with TRBD1 matching over 9 bases. Germline-derived CDR1 and CDR2 are GTSNPN and SVGIG (reference sequence). This CDR3 comprises 14 residues. Trimming at V came to 0 bases and at J to 3 bases, leaving 3 bases not matched to a gene. DNA for the CDR3: TGTGCCTGGAGTGTACAGGGGGCAAGCTACGAGCAGTACTTC. This codes for CAWSVQGASYEQYF.

This clone was picked up many times. The CDR3 DNA follows: TGTGCCAGCAGCAGGACCGTCGGCCAAGAGACCCAGTACTTC. This encodes CASSRTVGQETQYF. V is TRBV21-1 and J is TRBJ2-5. TRBV21-1 is tagged as a pseudogene. The CDR3 consists of 14 residues.